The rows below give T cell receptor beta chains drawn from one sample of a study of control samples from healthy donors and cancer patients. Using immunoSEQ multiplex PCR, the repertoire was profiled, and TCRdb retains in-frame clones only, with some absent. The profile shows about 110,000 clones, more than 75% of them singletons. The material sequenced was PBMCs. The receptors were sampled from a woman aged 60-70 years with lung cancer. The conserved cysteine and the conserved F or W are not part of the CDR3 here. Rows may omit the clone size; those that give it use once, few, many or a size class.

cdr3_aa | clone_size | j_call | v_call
ASSPQTSGRYNEQF | . | TRBJ2-1 | TRBV3-1/TRBV3-2
ASSPLYRNYYEQY | . | TRBJ2-7 | TRBV28
ASSSSGLNTEAF | . | TRBJ1-1 | TRBV5-1
ATSRDWSRGGTEAF | once | TRBJ1-1 | TRBV15
ASSLGQGALEGEKLF | few | TRBJ1-4 | TRBV7-8
ASSQDEAGYEQY | . | TRBJ2-7 | TRBV4-2
ATRGRGLAGYNEQF | . | TRBJ2-1 | TRBV24-1
ASRGVRGTNYGYT | . | TRBJ1-2 | TRBV6-6
AISDSIDGNQPQH | . | TRBJ1-5 | TRBV10-3
SVGSEKLF | once | TRBJ1-4 | TRBV29-1
ASSQEGSRGYGYT | . | TRBJ1-2 | TRBV3-1/TRBV3-2
ASSRGGTGIQY | once | TRBJ2-4 | TRBV19
ATKGGSTDTEAF | . | TRBJ1-1 | TRBV5-1
SGCQGMNTEAF | . | TRBJ1-1 | TRBV29-1
ASSPRGGGWDYGYT | . | TRBJ1-2 | TRBV19
AIREMTVSGELF | . | TRBJ2-2 | TRBV10-3
ASSQDLTSGALGAKNIQY | . | TRBJ2-4 | TRBV3-1/TRBV3-2
ASSYSGTLAKNIQY | . | TRBJ2-4 | TRBV6-2/TRBV6-3
ASSEANILGGERPGYT | . | TRBJ1-2 | TRBV2
ASSPGAGGDTEAF | few | TRBJ1-1 | TRBV7-9
ASTPTWDRATYGYT | . | TRBJ1-2 | TRBV19
ASSLGQRVNTEAF | . | TRBJ1-1 | TRBV11-1
ASSQDSYNEQF | . | TRBJ2-1 | TRBV5-1
ASNSRGSPSQETQY | . | TRBJ2-5 | TRBV14
ASTLLGDTQY | once | TRBJ2-3 | TRBV12-3/TRBV12-4
ATSDPGQLNQPQH | . | TRBJ1-5 | TRBV24-1
ASSHTLMAPTDFYGYT | few | TRBJ1-2 | TRBV27
ASSRLAGGQETQY | . | TRBJ2-5 | TRBV5-5
ASSQAHAGRLY | . | TRBJ2-7 | TRBV4-3
ASSYVRDYGYT | . | TRBJ1-2 | TRBV6-5
ASTEGAGGEKLF | . | TRBJ1-4 | TRBV5-1
AENSGYEQY | few | TRBJ2-7 | TRBV6-4
ASSLGDIRYEQY | once | TRBJ2-7 | TRBV5-1
ASSLSPGTGIYGYT | few | TRBJ1-2 | TRBV5-4
AGSLLAEAGEKLF | . | TRBJ1-4 | TRBV7-9
AISEDRRLYGYT | . | TRBJ1-2 | TRBV10-3
ASSKDQQSGPLH | . | TRBJ1-6 | TRBV3-1/TRBV3-2
ASRMTGLNTGELF | . | TRBJ2-2 | TRBV19
ASTGTGGYNEQF | . | TRBJ2-1 | TRBV25-1
SVASGGRASGELF | . | TRBJ2-2 | TRBV29-1
ASSSWTVSYEQY | . | TRBJ2-7 | TRBV7-9
ASSGSLAGAEDTQY | . | TRBJ2-3 | TRBV9
ASSMTGLETQY | . | TRBJ2-5 | TRBV19
ASSLTRESYEQY | few | TRBJ2-7 | TRBV27
AWSTGANVLT | . | TRBJ2-6 | TRBV30
ASSHQGTEAF | few | TRBJ1-1 | TRBV4-1
ASSFGGSLTYEQY | . | TRBJ2-7 | TRBV27
ASSEAGSYNEQF | . | TRBJ2-1 | TRBV9
AWGGQAYITDTQY | . | TRBJ2-3 | TRBV30
ASSSPWDRNWNTGELF | . | TRBJ2-2 | TRBV19
ASSLGLAGGPSYEQY | . | TRBJ2-7 | TRBV5-4
ASSISGTTAYEQY | . | TRBJ2-7 | TRBV27
AWRPWDGNQPQH | once | TRBJ1-5 | TRBV30